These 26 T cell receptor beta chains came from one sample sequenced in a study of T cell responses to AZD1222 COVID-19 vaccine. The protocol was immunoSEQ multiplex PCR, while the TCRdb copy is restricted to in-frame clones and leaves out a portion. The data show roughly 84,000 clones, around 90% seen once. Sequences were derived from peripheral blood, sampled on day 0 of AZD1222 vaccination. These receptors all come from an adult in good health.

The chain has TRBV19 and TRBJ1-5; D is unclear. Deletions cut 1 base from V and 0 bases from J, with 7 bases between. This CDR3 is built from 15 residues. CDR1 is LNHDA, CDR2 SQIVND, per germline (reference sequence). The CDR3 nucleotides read TGTGCCAGTAGTATAGGCGGGAATAGCAATCAGCCCCAGCATTTT. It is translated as CASSIGGNSNQPQHF.

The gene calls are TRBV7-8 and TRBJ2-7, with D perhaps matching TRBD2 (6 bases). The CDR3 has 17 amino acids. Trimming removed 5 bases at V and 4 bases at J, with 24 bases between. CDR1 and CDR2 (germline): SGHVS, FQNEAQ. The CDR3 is CASSPRDFRETYYEQYF. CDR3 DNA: TGTGCCAGCAGCCCACGGGACTTCCGGGAGACCTATTACGAGCAGTACTTC.

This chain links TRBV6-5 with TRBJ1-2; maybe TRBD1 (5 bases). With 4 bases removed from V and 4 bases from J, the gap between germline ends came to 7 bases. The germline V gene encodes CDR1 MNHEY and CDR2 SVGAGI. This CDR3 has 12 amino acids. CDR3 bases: TGTGCCAGCAGTTCAGGGACCTATGGCTACACCTTC. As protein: CASSSGTYGYTF.

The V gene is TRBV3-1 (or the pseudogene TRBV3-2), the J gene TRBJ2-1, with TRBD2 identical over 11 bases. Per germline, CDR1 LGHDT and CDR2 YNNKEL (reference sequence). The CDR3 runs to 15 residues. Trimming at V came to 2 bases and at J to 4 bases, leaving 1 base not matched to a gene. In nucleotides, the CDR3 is TGTGCCAGCAGCCAACTAGCGGGGGGATACAATGAGCAGTTCTTC. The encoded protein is CASSQLAGGYNEQFF.

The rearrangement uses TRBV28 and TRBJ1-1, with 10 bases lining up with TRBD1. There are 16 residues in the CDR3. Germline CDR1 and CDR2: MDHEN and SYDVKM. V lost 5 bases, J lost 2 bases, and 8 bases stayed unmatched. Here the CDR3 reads CASSARDRGPNTEAFF. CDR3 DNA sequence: TGTGCCAGCAGTGCACGAGACAGGGGGCCTAACACTGAAGCTTTCTTT. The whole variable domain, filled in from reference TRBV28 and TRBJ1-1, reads DVKVTQSSRYLVKRTGEKVFLECVQDMDHENMFWYRQDPGLGLRLIYFSYDVKMKEKGDIPEGYSVSREKKERFSLILESASTNQTSMYLCASSARDRGPNTEAFFGQGTRLTVV.

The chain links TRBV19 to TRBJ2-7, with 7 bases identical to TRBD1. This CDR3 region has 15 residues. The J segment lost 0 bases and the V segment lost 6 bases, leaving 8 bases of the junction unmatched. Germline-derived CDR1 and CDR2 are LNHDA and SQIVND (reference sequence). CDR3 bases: TGTGCCAGTAGCCCGTTGACAGGGAGCTCCTACGAGCAGTACTTC. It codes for CASSPLTGSSYEQYF.

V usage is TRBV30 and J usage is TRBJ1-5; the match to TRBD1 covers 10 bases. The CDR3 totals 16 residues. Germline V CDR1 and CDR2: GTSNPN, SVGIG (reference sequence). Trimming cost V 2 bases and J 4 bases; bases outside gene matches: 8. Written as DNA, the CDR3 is TGTGCCTGGAGTCAGTACGAGGGACAGGGGAATCAGCCCCAGCATTTT. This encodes CAWSQYEGQGNQPQHF.

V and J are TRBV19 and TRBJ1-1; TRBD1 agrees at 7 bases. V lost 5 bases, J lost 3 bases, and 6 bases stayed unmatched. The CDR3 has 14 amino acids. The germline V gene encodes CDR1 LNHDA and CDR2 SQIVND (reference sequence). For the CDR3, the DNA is TGTGCCAGTAGTGGAAGGGGGCCCGACACTGAAGCTTTCTTT. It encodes CASSGRGPDTEAFF.

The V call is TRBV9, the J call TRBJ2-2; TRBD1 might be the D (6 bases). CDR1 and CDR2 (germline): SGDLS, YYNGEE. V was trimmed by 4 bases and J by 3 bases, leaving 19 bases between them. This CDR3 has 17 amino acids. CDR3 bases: TGTGCCAGCAGCACACATTCCGGGACAACTTACACCGGGGAGCTGTTTTTT. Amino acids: CASSTHSGTTYTGELFF.

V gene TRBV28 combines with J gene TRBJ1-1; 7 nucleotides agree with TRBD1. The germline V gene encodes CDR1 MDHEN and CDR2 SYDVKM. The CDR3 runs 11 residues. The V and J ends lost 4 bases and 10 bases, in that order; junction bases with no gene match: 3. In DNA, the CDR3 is TGTGCCAGCAGTTCACAGGGGTCAGCTTTCTTT. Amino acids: CASSSQGSAFF.

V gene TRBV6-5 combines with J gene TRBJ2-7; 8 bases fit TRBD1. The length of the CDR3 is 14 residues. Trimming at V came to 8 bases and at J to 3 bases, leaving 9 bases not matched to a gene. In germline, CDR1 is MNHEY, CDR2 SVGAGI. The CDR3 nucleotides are TGTGCCAGCTGCTCCCGGGACAGGATCTACGAGCAGTACTTC. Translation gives CASCSRDRIYEQYF.

The CDR3 protein is CASSLQGSSGANVLTF. The DNA of the CDR3 is TGTGCCAGCAGTTTACAGGGTAGCTCTGGGGCCAACGTCCTGACTTTC. The chain uses TRBV6-6 and TRBJ2-6; D perhaps matches TRBD1 (6 bases). The CDR3 totals 16 residues. The V gene lost 4 bases and the J gene lost 0 bases, with 10 bases spanning the gap. Per germline, CDR1 MNHNY and CDR2 SVGAGI (reference sequence).

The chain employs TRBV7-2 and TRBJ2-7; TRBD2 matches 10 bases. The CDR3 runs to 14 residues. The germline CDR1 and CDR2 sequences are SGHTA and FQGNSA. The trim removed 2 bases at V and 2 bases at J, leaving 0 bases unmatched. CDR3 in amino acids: CASSLLAGAYEQYF. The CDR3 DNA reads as TGTGCCAGCAGCTTACTAGCGGGAGCCTACGAGCAGTACTTC.

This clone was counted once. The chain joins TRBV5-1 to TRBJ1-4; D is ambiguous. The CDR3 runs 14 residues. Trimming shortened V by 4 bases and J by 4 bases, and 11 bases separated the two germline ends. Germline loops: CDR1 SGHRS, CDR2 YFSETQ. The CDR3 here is CASSGGPSNEKLFF. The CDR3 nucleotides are TGCGCCAGCAGCGGAGGGCCCAGTAATGAAAAACTGTTTTTT.

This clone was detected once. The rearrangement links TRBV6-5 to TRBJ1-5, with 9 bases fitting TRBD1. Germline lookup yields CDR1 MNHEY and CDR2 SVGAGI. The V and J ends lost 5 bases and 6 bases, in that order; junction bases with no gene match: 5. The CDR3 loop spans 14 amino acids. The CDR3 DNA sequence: TGTGCCAGCAGTCCACAGGGGGCAAGTCAGCCCCAGCATTTT. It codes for CASSPQGASQPQHF.

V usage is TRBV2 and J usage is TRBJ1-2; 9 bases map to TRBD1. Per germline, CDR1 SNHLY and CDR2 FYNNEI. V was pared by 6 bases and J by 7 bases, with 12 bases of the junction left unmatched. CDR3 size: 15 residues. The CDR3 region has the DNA TGTGCCAGCAGGATTACACAGGGGGCGGAGGGTGGCTACACCTTC. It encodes CASRITQGAEGGYTF.

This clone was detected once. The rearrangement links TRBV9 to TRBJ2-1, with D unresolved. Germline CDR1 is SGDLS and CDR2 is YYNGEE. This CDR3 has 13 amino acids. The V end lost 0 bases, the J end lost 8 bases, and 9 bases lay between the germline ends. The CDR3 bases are TGTGCCAGCAGCGTAGCTGTGAGGTATGAGCAGTTCTTC. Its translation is CASSVAVRYEQFF.

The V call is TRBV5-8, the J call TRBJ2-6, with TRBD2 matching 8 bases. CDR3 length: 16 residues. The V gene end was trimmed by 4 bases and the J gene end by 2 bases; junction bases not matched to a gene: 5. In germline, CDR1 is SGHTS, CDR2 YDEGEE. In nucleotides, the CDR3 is TGTGCCAGCAGCCCCGGGGGGGCTCCTGGGGCCAACGTCCTGACTTTC. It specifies CASSPGGAPGANVLTF.

The CDR3 bases are TGTGCCAGCAGTTACGCGAGAGGGGTTAATCAGCCCCAGCATTTT. Amino acids: CASSYARGVNQPQHF. This rearrangement joins TRBV6-5 to TRBJ1-5; weak D call: TRBD1 (5 bases). Germline lookup yields CDR1 MNHEY and CDR2 SVGAGI. V dropped 2 bases and J dropped 4 bases, with 12 bases sitting between them. CDR3 length: 15 amino acids.

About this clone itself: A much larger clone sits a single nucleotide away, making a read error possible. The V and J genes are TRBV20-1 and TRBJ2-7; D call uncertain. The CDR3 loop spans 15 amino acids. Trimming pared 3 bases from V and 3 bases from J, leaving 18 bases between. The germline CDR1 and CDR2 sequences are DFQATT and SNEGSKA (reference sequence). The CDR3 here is CSASSLTNAFYEQYF. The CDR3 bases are TGCAGTGCTAGTTCTCTGACCAACGCTTTCTACGAGCAGTACTTC.

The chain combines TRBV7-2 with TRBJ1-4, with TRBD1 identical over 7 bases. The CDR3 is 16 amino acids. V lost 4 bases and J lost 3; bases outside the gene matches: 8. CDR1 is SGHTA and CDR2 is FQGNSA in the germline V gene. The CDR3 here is CASSSGGGIPNEKLFF. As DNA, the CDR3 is TGTGCCAGCAGCTCAGGGGGAGGTATACCTAATGAAAAACTGTTTTTT.

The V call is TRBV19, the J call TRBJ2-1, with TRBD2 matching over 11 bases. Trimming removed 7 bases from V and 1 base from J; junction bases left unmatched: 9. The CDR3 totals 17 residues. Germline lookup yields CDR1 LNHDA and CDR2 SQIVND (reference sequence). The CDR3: CASTQGRTSGSYNEQFF. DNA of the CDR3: TGTGCCAGTACCCAAGGGCGGACTAGCGGGTCCTACAATGAGCAGTTCTTC.

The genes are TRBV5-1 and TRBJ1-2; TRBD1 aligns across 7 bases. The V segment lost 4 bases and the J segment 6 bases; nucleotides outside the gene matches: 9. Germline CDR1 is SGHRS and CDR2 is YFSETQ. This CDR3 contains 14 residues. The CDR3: CASSPRQGVDGYTF. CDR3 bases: TGCGCCAGCAGCCCTCGACAGGGCGTCGATGGCTACACCTTC.

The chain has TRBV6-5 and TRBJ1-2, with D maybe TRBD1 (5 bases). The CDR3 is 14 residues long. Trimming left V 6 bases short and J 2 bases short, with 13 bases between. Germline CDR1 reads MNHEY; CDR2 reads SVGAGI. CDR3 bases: TGTGCCAGCAGCTTCTCCGGGGCCAACTATGGCTACACCTTC. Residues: CASSFSGANYGYTF.

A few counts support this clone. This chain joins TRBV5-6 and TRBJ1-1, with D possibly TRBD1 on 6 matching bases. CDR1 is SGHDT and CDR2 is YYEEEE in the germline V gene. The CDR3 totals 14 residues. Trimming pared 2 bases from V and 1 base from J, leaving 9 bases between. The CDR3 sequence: CASSFDRQNTEAFF. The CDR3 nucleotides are TGTGCCAGCAGCTTTGACAGGCAGAACACTGAAGCTTTCTTT.

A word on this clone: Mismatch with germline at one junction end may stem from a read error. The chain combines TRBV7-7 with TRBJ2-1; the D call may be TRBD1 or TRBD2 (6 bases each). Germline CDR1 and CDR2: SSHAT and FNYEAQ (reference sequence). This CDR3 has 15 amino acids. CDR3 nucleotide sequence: TGTGCTAGCAGCCGAGAGGGGGGTGCCTACAATGAGCAGTTCTTC. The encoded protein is CASSREGGAYNEQFF.